The following is a T cell receptor (beta chain) sequence with its context. Its antigen is still unknown. One base away there is no much larger clone; base qualities are not given. The data derive from a study of blood T cells in healthy people across ages (dated by TCRdb to between 2014 and 2017). Looking at the study overall: In model experiments, roughly one uniquely barcoded TCR beta cDNA molecule per two T cells was captured by template switching. The study measured age-related changes in TCR beta repertoire diversity using deep sequencing normalized with unique cDNA molecular identifiers. The donors were divided into four age groups: young (average around 17 years), middle-aged (approximately 42), aged (approximately 62) and long-lived (about 84). Two additional independent replicas of 1 million unique cDNA reads from the same blood draw were analyzed for two donors (one aged 18 to 30 and one aged 80 or older).

The donors were roughly 39 Caucasian individuals from Russia, aged roughly 6 to 100 years, who were systemically healthy. Each donor gave about 9.8 milliliters of peripheral blood, drawn into EDTA-treated Vacutainer tubes. Ficoll-Paque density-gradient centrifugation was used to isolate PBMCs, with at least 6.5 million per sample. Total RNA was extracted from PBMCs with Trizol reagent, with at least 5.5 micrograms obtained per sample. For every donor, an aliquot of PBMCs went through flow cytometry to measure the percentages of naive CD45RAhigh/CD27high T cells. Summary of the overall study and its limitations: Bulk unsorted PBMC profiling prevented conclusive comparison of naive and antigen-experienced compartments. Estimates of total diversity from one million sequenced T cells were regarded as lower bounds and underestimates. Because the CMV infection status of the donors was unknown, age-related changes in expanded clonotypes may potentially have been confounded. Compared with the aged group, the long-lived group had more naive CD4+ T cells, fewer expanded clones and increased TCR diversity, a pattern suggesting age selection. As age increased, observed TCR beta diversity per million T cells dropped in a roughly linear way, and a significant reduction was already evident by age 40. Observed TCR beta diversity correlated strongly with the percentage of naive T cells measured by flow cytometry.

V ends up 6 bases short and J 0 bases short, with an unmatched junction base count of 1. Looking up the germline V gene (reference sequence) yields CDR1 LNHNV and CDR2 YYDKDF. The CDR3 spans 13 residues, from the cysteine through the phenylalanine. Kept here is only the CDR3 DNA, which spans 39 bases and is read in frame from base 1. The library was produced with 5' RACE. The sequencer listed for this sample is Illumina HiSeq 2500. The second PCR ran for about 6 to 12 cycles and used a J-beta primer mix along with a sample-barcoded 5' primer. A unique molecular identifier was introduced onto each TCR beta cDNA molecule by a template-switch 5' adaptor carrying 12 random nucleotides. At least 2.5 million CDR3-containing paired-end reads were obtained from each sample. First-strand cDNA was synthesized from all RNA with the Mint cDNA synthesis kit, primed by a TRBC-specific oligonucleotide. Following uracil-DNA glycosylase treatment, all cDNA underwent a first 18-cycle PCR with the universal primers M1SS and BC2_uni_R. Under the source paper's analysis protocol: For normalization, 1 million high-quality reads were randomly selected from each sample, with every read carrying a distinct molecular identifier. Reads sharing molecular identifiers were discarded rather than binned into consensus sequences. MiTCR, with a Q25 quality threshold and the strictest error-elimination algorithm, was used for CDR3 identification, clonotype clustering and error correction. A nonparametric unseen species model using Euler transformation provided a lower-bound estimate of total TCR beta diversity. TCRdb redid the processing of the public reads, applying fastp at Q25 and MiXCR, and retained in-frame beta chains. Duplicate CDR3 protein sequences are folded into a single record with the most common DNA and genes. The V and J calls were not made by the authors but by TCRdb's processing. For this sample there are some 800,000 distinct CDR3 sequences; approximately 25% appear just once. Clones ranked in the top ten supply roughly 3.8% of the sample.

The sample also formed part of further work on T cells of mothers and their children. The second paper states: Donors were nine systemically healthy Caucasian individuals: three mothers and their six children. cDNA synthesis consumed the entire amount of extracted RNA, loaded at 1.5 ug RNA in each 15 ul reaction. In the second PCR, the M1S primer added sample barcodes and 2-4 random nucleotides. Each mother yielded over 10 million TCR beta CDR3 reads and each child about 3 million reads. In both related and unrelated pairs, thymic selection shapes the output of TCR recombination in a similar way, with inherited differences having only a minor effect. Normalized repertoire overlap was always slightly but never significantly higher in related than unrelated mother-child pairs. No persistent microchimeric T cell clones were found, with a detection sensitivity of roughly 92 clones per million clonotypes. The study used deep NGS to compare TCR beta repertoires of mothers and children, seeking features distinguishing related mother-child pairs from unrelated individuals. On average, the children were about 12 +/- 4 years old, while the mothers were about 40 +/- 4 years old. After adapter ligation with NEBNext reagents, the libraries were sequenced on Illumina HiSeq 2000 with 100+100 nt paired-end reads. Mother and child libraries were prepared a month apart and sequenced in separate runs to prevent cross-contamination. Between about 500,000 and 2,300,000 distinct TCR beta clonotypes were identified per donor. Naive TCR beta clonotypes were estimated from low-frequency clonotypes matched to each donor's FACS-determined naive share, without sorting.

In this chain, TRBV15 is recombined with TRBJ1-1, and 7 junction bases match TRBD1. The TCR comes from a boy aged 5-17 years in good health. What was sequenced was blood. The DNA sequence is TGTGCCACCAGGGGACAGATGAACACTGAAGCTTTCTTT. Protein translation: CATRGQMNTEAFF.